What follows is one T cell receptor beta chain and its context. The record originates from a study of cytomegalovirus exposure and HLA in healthy donors. Study-wide background: Some 85 million unique TCRs from HLA-typed donors were held in an early data release.

Germline CDR1 and CDR2: SGHDT and YYEEEE. V was trimmed by 4 bases and J by 3 bases, leaving 8 bases between them. This CDR3 contains 12 residues. This PCR relied on a set of 60 Vbeta primers and 13 Jbeta primers. Repertoires were generated with immunoSEQ multiplex PCR, while TCRdb's copy carries only in-frame clones and drops some. The sample lists over 85,000 clones; around four fifths were seen once. What was sequenced was PBMCs. The V gene is TRBV5-6, the J gene TRBJ2-7; D is uncertain. The sequence was obtained from a woman in her sixties in good health and CMV-seropositive. The CDR3 region is CASSLFSYEQYF. As DNA, the CDR3 is TGTGCCAGCAGCCTGTTTAGCTACGAGCAGTACTTC.